The text below deals with one TCR beta chain. Its matching antigen is unknown. Produced via immunoSEQ multiplex PCR; TCRdb's table is partial and in-frame only. The sample lists roughly 140,000 clones, more than 80% occurring once. This sample is part of a study of T cell responses to AZD1222 COVID-19 vaccine. General study findings and limits: Repertoires were sampled only after the peak T cell response. Spike-specific TCR repertoires showed rising breadth and depth after two AZD1222 doses. Donors were mostly white British, more females; clonal diversity possibly underestimated. Only 6 or 7 AZD1222 recipients tested seropositive at baseline.

V trimming: 1 base; J trimming: 5 bases; junction bases outside the gene matches: 6. The CDR3 totals 15 residues. CDR1 is LGHNT and CDR2 is FRNRAP in the germline V gene. The origin of this receptor is an adult in good health. This chain links TRBV12-5 with TRBJ2-5, with 8 bases fitting TRBD1. The material sequenced was peripheral blood, taken on day 0 of AZD1222 vaccination. CDR3 DNA sequence: TGTGCTAGTGGTTTGGGTCAGGGGGCGGGGGAGACCCAGTACTTC. Translated, it gives CASGLGQGAGETQYF.